This T cell receptor beta chain was captured in a study of blood T cell repertoires in COVID-19. Background on the study: Sources were T cells, B-cell-depleted T cells, or PBMCs; the material itself was cDNA or gDNA.

Per the original data handling: Amplifying reference gene primers gave estimates of nucleated cell counts. Sequenced by immunoSEQ multiplex PCR; TCRdb stores in-frame clones only, minus some. D and trimming were read from the DNA, whereas the V and J calls and clone size are those reported in that table. The sample holds 70,000 to 90,000 clones, about nine tenths seen once. The length of the CDR3 is 13 residues. V was clipped by 7 bases and J by 0 bases, with 8 bases between them. The sequence came from a human donor in a cohort sampled during active COVID-19. V and J are TRBV12-3 or TRBV12-4 and TRBJ2-3; a possible D gene is TRBD1 (5 bases). Sequenced material: peripheral blood. CDR3 DNA: TGTGCCAGCATAAGACAGAGCACAGATACGCAGTATTTT. Translated, it gives CASIRQSTDTQYF.